Shown below are 24 T cell receptor beta chains from a single sample sequenced in a study of blood T cell repertoires in COVID-19. Clones were sequenced by immunoSEQ multiplex PCR, and TCRdb holds only the in-frame ones, with some missing. The sample contains hundreds of thousands of clones, around 87% of which appear only once. Sequencing was done on a sample of PBMCs or T cells enriched from blood (not recorded which). These receptors were collected from a man younger than 45 who had recovered from COVID-19.

This chain uses TRBV5-1 with TRBJ2-1, with 11 bases identical to TRBD1. Germline-derived CDR1 and CDR2 are SGHRS and YFSETQ. The CDR3 runs 16 residues. The junction had 7 bases not matched to a gene; V was cut back by 1 base and J by 7 bases. The CDR3 region is CASSLPGTGGRNEQFF. CDR3 bases: TGCGCCAGCAGCTTGCCTGGGACAGGGGGAAGGAATGAGCAGTTCTTC.

A remark on this clone: Other DNA sequences in the sample encode the same CDR3. The rearrangement links TRBV29-1 to TRBJ1-5; 10 bases fit TRBD1. The germline gives CDR1 SQVTM, CDR2 ANQGSEA. V shed 4 bases and J 6 bases; nucleotides not matched to a gene: 3. The CDR3 has 13 amino acids. This chain's CDR3 is CSVGQGAGQPQHF. The CDR3 nucleotides read TGCAGCGTTGGACAGGGGGCTGGTCAGCCCCAGCATTTT.

The gene calls are TRBV2 and TRBJ2-7; 9 nucleotides match TRBD1. J was trimmed by 1 base and V by 10 bases; bases with no gene match: 14. Germline CDR1 SNHLY, CDR2 FYNNEI. The CDR3 extends over 16 amino acids. Here the CDR3 reads CATNPPPGQGSYEQYF. The DNA for the CDR3 is TGTGCCACCAACCCCCCACCGGGACAGGGTTCCTACGAGCAGTACTTC.

This rearrangement joins TRBV30 to TRBJ2-7; 7 bases fit TRBD2. CDR3 length: 12 residues. V dropped 5 bases and J dropped 2; count of bases not matched to a gene: 3. Germline CDR1 reads GTSNPN; CDR2 reads SVGIG (reference sequence). CDR3 nucleotide sequence: TGTGCCTGGGGGAGGGTAGCCTACGAGCAGTACTTC. Protein product: CAWGRVAYEQYF. Drawing the rest from reference TRBV30 and TRBJ2-7, the complete variable domain is SQTIHQWPATLVQPVGSPLSLECTVEGTSNPNLYWYRQAAGRGLQLLFYSVGIGQISSEVPQNLSASRPQDRQFILSSKKLLLSDSGFYLCAWGRVAYEQYFGPGTRLTVT.

The rearrangement links TRBV7-9 to TRBJ1-2, with D possibly matching TRBD1 (5 bases). Trimming pared 2 bases from V and 3 bases from J, leaving 10 bases between. The CDR3 covers 14 residues. Germline V CDR1 and CDR2: SEHNR, FQNEAQ (reference sequence). In DNA form, the CDR3 reads TGTGCCAGCAGCTTAATAGGGACTGACTATGGCTACACCTTC. Translating it yields CASSLIGTDYGYTF.

The sample holds a few counts of this clone. J is TRBJ1-5 and V is TRBV19, with D perhaps matching TRBD1 (6 bases). The germline gives CDR1 LNHDA, CDR2 SQIVND (reference sequence). CDR3 size: 13 residues. The V end lost 6 bases, the J end lost 7 bases, and 13 bases lay between the germline ends. The DNA of the CDR3 is TGTGCCAGTAGGGGCAGGGGAGAACAGCCCCAGCATTTT. Its translation: CASRGRGEQPQHF. The full variable domain, rest sourced from reference TRBV19 and TRBJ1-5, is DGGITQSPKYLFRKEGQNVTLSCEQNLNHDAMYWYRQDPGQGLRLIYYSQIVNDFQKGDIAEGYSVSREKKESFPLTVTSAQKNPTAFYLCASRGRGEQPQHFGDGTRLSIL.

This chain uses TRBV7-9 with TRBJ2-7, with D maybe TRBD1 (6 bases). V was trimmed by 1 base and J by 2 bases, leaving 15 bases between them. The CDR3 is made up of 16 amino acids. The germline gives CDR1 SEHNR, CDR2 FQNEAQ (reference sequence). This CDR3 is CASSLVHGTFAYEQYF. DNA of the CDR3: TGTGCCAGCAGCTTAGTTCATGGGACATTCGCCTACGAGCAGTACTTC.

The chain combines TRBV9 with TRBJ2-7; 7 nucleotides match TRBD2. CDR1 and CDR2 from the germline V gene are SGDLS and YYNGEE. J was trimmed by 5 bases and V by 4 bases; bases with no gene match: 12. The CDR3 loop spans 15 amino acids. CDR3 residues: CASSPTVGGTDEQYF. CDR3 bases: TGTGCCAGCAGCCCGACGGTGGGGGGGACGGACGAGCAGTACTTC.

This clone was seen just once. The chain couples TRBV19 to TRBJ2-3, with 12 bases fitting TRBD2. V lost 3 bases and J lost 0; bases outside the gene matches: 1. Looked up from germline, CDR1 is LNHDA and CDR2 is SQIVND (reference sequence). This CDR3 is built from 16 residues. The CDR3 protein is CASSILAGGSTDTQYF. The CDR3 bases are TGTGCCAGTAGTATCCTAGCGGGAGGGAGCACAGATACGCAGTATTTT.

This clone has only one observation. CDR3 residues: CASRPLADDFEQYF. In DNA, the CDR3 is TGTGCCAGCAGGCCGTTGGCGGATGACTTCGAGCAGTACTTC. The gene calls are TRBV6-6 and TRBJ2-7, with D unresolved. The CDR3 is 14 amino acids. Germline CDR1 MNHNY, CDR2 SVGAGI (reference sequence). The V end lost 6 bases, the J end lost 6 bases, and 18 bases lay between the germline ends.

The rearrangement joins TRBV6-2 or TRBV6-3 to TRBJ1-1; D is undetermined. CDR3 size: 13 residues. Germline values: CDR1 MNHEY, CDR2 SVGEGT. Trimming removed 6 bases at V and 1 base at J, with 9 bases between. CDR3 in DNA: TGTGCCAGCAGCTTCACAGAGAACACTGAAGCTTTCTTT. This codes for CASSFTENTEAFF.

The chain employs TRBV5-4 and TRBJ1-2; D ambiguous. The ends were cut back, 0 bases at V and 2 bases at J, with 5 bases in the middle. The CDR3 has 13 residues. Looked up from germline, CDR1 is SGHNT and CDR2 is YYREEE (reference sequence). CDR3 residues: CASSLGQNYGYTF. The CDR3 nucleotides are TGTGCCAGCAGCTTGGGGCAGAACTATGGCTACACCTTC.

This sequence joins TRBV7-9 and TRBJ2-5; maybe TRBD1 (5 bases). The germline V gene has CDR1 SEHNR and CDR2 FQNEAQ (reference sequence). The CDR3 is made up of 14 amino acids. V lost 3 bases, J lost 1 base, and 9 bases lay in between. CDR3 amino acids: CASSFRGTQETQYF. The CDR3 nucleotides read TGTGCCAGCAGCTTTAGGGGAACCCAAGAGACCCAGTACTTC.

The CDR3 loop reads CASSSGQGGYGYTF. CDR3 coding DNA: TGTGCCAGCAGCTCTGGACAGGGAGGGTATGGCTACACCTTC. The chain has TRBV6-5 and TRBJ1-2; 8 bases are shared with TRBD1. J gave up 5 bases and V 6 bases, and 8 bases lay outside the gene matches. This CDR3 region has 14 residues. The germline CDR1 and CDR2 sequences are MNHEY and SVGAGI.

This chain uses TRBV19 with TRBJ2-3, with 7 nucleotides matching TRBD2. With 6 bases clipped from V and 6 bases from J, the junction kept 9 bases outside the gene matches. Per germline, CDR1 LNHDA and CDR2 SQIVND (reference sequence). The CDR3 has 14 amino acids. This CDR3 is CASRVAGAGDTQYF. The CDR3 DNA follows: TGTGCCAGTAGGGTTGCGGGAGCGGGGGATACGCAGTATTTT. Based on the CDR3 plus reference TRBV19 and TRBJ2-3, the full variable domain is DGGITQSPKYLFRKEGQNVTLSCEQNLNHDAMYWYRQDPGQGLRLIYYSQIVNDFQKGDIAEGYSVSREKKESFPLTVTSAQKNPTAFYLCASRVAGAGDTQYFGPGTRLTVL.

The gene calls are TRBV28 and TRBJ2-2; D unresolved. The germline V gene encodes CDR1 MDHEN and CDR2 SYDVKM. This CDR3 spans 15 amino acids. With 2 bases removed from V and 0 bases from J, the gap between germline ends came to 7 bases. CDR3 protein: CASSLSAPNTGELFF. CDR3 DNA: TGTGCCAGCAGTTTAAGCGCCCCGAACACCGGGGAGCTGTTTTTT.

This chain links TRBV19 with TRBJ1-2, with TRBD1 identical over 9 bases. In germline, CDR1 is LNHDA, CDR2 SQIVND (reference sequence). The V and J ends lost 3 bases and 4 bases, in that order; junction bases with no gene match: 3. This CDR3 has 14 residues. The CDR3 region has the DNA TGTGCCAGTAGTATGGGACAGGGCCTCTATGGCTACACCTTC. It is translated as CASSMGQGLYGYTF.

The chain recombines TRBV7-8 with TRBJ1-2; perhaps TRBD1 as D (6 bases). The CDR3 is 18 residues long. Germline assignment: CDR1 SGHVS and CDR2 FQNEAQ. V was clipped by 1 base and J by 4 bases, with 22 bases between them. The chain's CDR3 is CASSLGLFGGARGYGYTF. The CDR3 region has the DNA TGTGCCAGCAGCTTAGGGCTTTTTGGGGGGGCACGCGGCTATGGCTACACCTTC.

J is TRBJ2-7 and V is TRBV7-9, with 14 bases aligning to TRBD2. Germline trimming cut 5 bases from V and 5 bases from J; bases unmatched to any gene: 8. The CDR3 contains 16 residues. Germline CDR1 reads SEHNR; CDR2 reads FQNEAQ (reference sequence). The CDR3 sequence: CASSPRTSGRSHEQYF. The CDR3, as DNA: TGTGCCAGCAGCCCTCGGACTAGCGGGAGGTCCCACGAGCAGTACTTC.

The gene calls are TRBV27 and TRBJ2-3, with TRBD2 matching 9 bases. The V gene's germline CDR1 is MNHEY and CDR2 SMNVEV (reference sequence). The CDR3 extends over 16 amino acids. The V segment lost 1 base and the J segment 5 bases; nucleotides outside the gene matches: 7. The CDR3 spells CASSLYGGRAKDTQYF. The CDR3, as DNA: TGTGCCAGCAGTTTATATGGCGGGAGGGCGAAAGATACGCAGTATTTT.

This clone was counted only a few times. The J gene is TRBJ1-1, the V gene TRBV10-3; D uncertain. The V and J ends lost 0 bases and 7 bases respectively, with 9 bases between them. This CDR3 has 13 amino acids. Germline V gives CDR1 ENHRY, CDR2 SYGVKD. CDR3 sequence (DNA): TGTGCCATCAGTGAGTCCCGTGCGGTTGAAGCTTTCTTT. Amino acids: CAISESRAVEAFF.

The genes are TRBV28 and TRBJ1-1; tentative D call: TRBD1 (5 bases). The CDR3 has 14 amino acids. Trimming took off 3 bases at V and 3 bases at J, with 11 bases between the two ends. The V gene's germline CDR1 is MDHEN and CDR2 SYDVKM. CDR3 sequence: CASSFPGRDTEAFF. In DNA form, the CDR3 reads TGTGCCAGCAGTTTCCCAGGGAGGGACACTGAAGCTTTCTTT.

Only one count was recorded for this clone. This sequence joins TRBV6-1 and TRBJ1-1; D possibly corresponds to TRBD1 (5 bases). There are 17 residues in the CDR3. In germline, CDR1 is MNHNS, CDR2 SASEGT. V lost 2 bases, J lost 4 bases, and 20 bases lay in between. Written as DNA, the CDR3 is TGTGCCAGCAGTGAAAGTGGGAGGGGTGTTTTCGGCACTGAAGCTTTCTTT. Amino acids: CASSESGRGVFGTEAFF.

This clone was seen at least ten times. The V gene is TRBV5-4, the J gene TRBJ2-5; possible D gene TRBD2, 5 bases. The CDR3 has 15 amino acids. V was clipped by 4 bases and J by 0 bases, with 13 bases between them. CDR1 is SGHNT, CDR2 YYREEE, per germline (reference sequence). In DNA form, the CDR3 reads TGTGCCAGCAGCAACCGGGATGTCTACCAAGAGACCCAGTACTTC. This codes for CASSNRDVYQETQYF.